This is a list of T cell receptor beta chains from one sample in a study of cytomegalovirus exposure and HLA in healthy donors. Repertoires were generated with immunoSEQ multiplex PCR, while TCRdb's copy carries only in-frame clones and drops some. Of some 180,000 clones detected, approximately 82% appear once; the ten largest clones hold around 1.6%. The sequencing input was PBMCs. The receptors were gathered from a man aged 40-49 years in good health and CMV-seropositive. The CDR3 runs from the conserved cysteine through the conserved F or W. A D gene is named only where the DNA matches it firmly. Not every row has a clone size; where given, it reads once, few, many or a size class.

>NA|NA|TRBJ2-7|15|TRBV27
CASSLGQGGLREQYF
TGTGCCAGCAGTTTAGGGCAGGGAGGCCTACGCGAGCAGTACTTC
>NA|NA|TRBJ2-2|14|TRBV5-5
CASVIGDNTGELFF
TGTGCCAGCGTCATCGGGGATAACACCGGGGAGCTGTTTTTT
>NA|TRBD2|TRBJ2-1|19|TRBV27
CASSFLGPMGLAGYNEQFF
TGTGCCAGCAGTTTCCTCGGCCCAATGGGGCTAGCGGGGTACAATGAGCAGTTCTTC
>NA|TRBD2|TRBJ2-7|15|TRBV27
CASSSIRRENYEQYF
TGTGCCAGCAGTTCTATTCGGCGGGAGAACTACGAGCAGTACTTC
>NA|NA|TRBJ1-1|14|TRBV19
CATRGAQGLTEAFF
TGTGCCACCCGAGGAGCGCAGGGTCTGACTGAAGCTTTCTTT
>NA|TRBD1|TRBJ1-2|14|TRBV7-9
CASSGQGAIYGYTF
TGTGCCAGCAGCGGACAGGGGGCTATCTATGGCTACACCTTC
>NA|NA|TRBJ1-3|15|TRBV9
CASSVGQVSGNTIYF
TGTGCCAGCAGCGTAGGGCAGGTCTCTGGAAACACCATATATTTT
>NA|NA|TRBJ2-5|14|TRBV4-2
CASSQVSIQETQYF
TGTGCCAGCAGCCAAGTTAGCATACAAGAGACCCAGTACTTC
>few|TRBD2|TRBJ2-1|16|TRBV5-4
CASTLGGVGSYNEQFF
TGTGCCAGCACCCTTGGGGGGGTAGGCTCCTACAATGAGCAGTTCTTC
>NA|NA|TRBJ1-1|16|TRBV6-1
CASSDKGGNMNTEAFF
TGTGCCAGCAGTGACAAGGGGGGGAATATGAACACTGAAGCTTTCTTT
>NA|NA|TRBJ2-7|17|TRBV4-1
CASSLPDLRESSYEQYF
TGCGCCAGCAGCCTCCCTGACTTACGGGAGAGTTCCTACGAGCAGTACTTC
>once|NA|TRBJ2-6|16|TRBV28
CASSFFGSSGANVLTF
TGTGCCAGCAGTTTTTTCGGGTCCTCTGGGGCCAACGTCCTGACTTTC
>once|NA|TRBJ2-1|15|TRBV10-1
CATQPRPGFYNEQFF
TGCGCCACGCAACCTCGACCGGGTTTCTACAATGAGCAGTTCTTC
>NA|NA|TRBJ1-1|13|TRBV6-1
CASNRNRVTEAFF
TGTGCCAGCAACCGGAACAGGGTCACTGAAGCTTTCTTT
>NA|NA|TRBJ2-5|11|TRBV15
CATKEGETQYF
TGTGCCACCAAAGAGGGAGAGACCCAGTACTTC
>NA|TRBD2|TRBJ2-5|16|TRBV9
CASSPSPWGEGETQYF
TGTGCCAGCAGCCCCAGCCCCTGGGGGGAGGGAGAGACCCAGTACTTC
>NA|TRBD1|TRBJ1-5|15|TRBV10-3
CAIRSDTGGGQPQHF
TGTGCCATCAGGAGTGATACAGGGGGCGGTCAGCCCCAGCATTTT
>NA|TRBD2|TRBJ2-7|15|TRBV19
CASSIRLASSYEQYF
TGTGCCAGTAGTATTAGACTAGCGAGCTCCTACGAGCAGTACTTC
>NA|NA|TRBJ2-3|15|TRBV19
CASSVGSVNTDTQYF
TGTGCCAGTAGTGTGGGGAGTGTGAACACAGATACGCAGTATTTT
>NA|NA|TRBJ2-2|15|TRBV6-1
CASSSRGREIGELFF
TGTGCCAGCAGCAGCCGGGGGAGAGAGATCGGGGAGCTGTTTTTT
>NA|TRBD2|TRBJ2-1|13|TRBV6-1
CASSGSGYNEQFF
TGTGCCAGCTCCGGTAGCGGGTACAATGAGCAGTTCTTC
>NA|NA|TRBJ2-2|11|TRBV30
CAWRYTGELFF
TGTGCCTGGAGATATACCGGGGAGCTGTTTTTT
>NA|NA|TRBJ2-7|12|TRBV7-9
CASSLARGEQYF
TGTGCCAGCAGCTTGGCAAGGGGCGAGCAGTACTTC
>few|NA|TRBJ1-2|14|TRBV5-6
CASSRGQMEDGYTF
TGTGCCAGCAGCCGAGGGCAGATGGAGGATGGCTACACCTTC
>NA|TRBD1|TRBJ1-1|15|TRBV28
CASSLLGQGNTEAFF
TGTGCCAGCAGTTTACTGGGACAGGGAAACACTGAAGCTTTCTTT
>NA|TRBD2|TRBJ2-5|11|TRBV11-2
CASSRGGGAYF
TGTGCCAGCAGCCGGGGCGGGGGGGCTTACTTC
>NA|TRBD1|TRBJ1-1|14|TRBV10-3
CAISEGTGGTEAFF
TGTGCCATCAGTGAGGGCACAGGGGGCACTGAAGCTTTCTTT
>NA|TRBD2|TRBJ2-1|17|TRBV28
CASSRSRREGLYNEQFF
TGTGCCAGCAGTCGCAGTAGGCGGGAGGGCCTCTACAATGAGCAGTTCTTC
>NA|TRBD1|TRBJ2-2|14|TRBV10-3
CAISPGQATGELFF
TGTGCCATCAGCCCGGGACAGGCCACCGGGGAGCTGTTTTTT
>NA|NA|TRBJ1-1|14|TRBV4-1
CASSQVQGTTEAFF
TGCGCCAGCAGCCAGGTCCAGGGGACCACTGAAGCTTTCTTT
>NA|TRBD2|TRBJ2-7|14|TRBV28
CASRTSGSLNEQYF
TGTGCCAGCAGGACTAGCGGGAGCCTCAACGAGCAGTACTTC
>once|TRBD1|TRBJ2-7|13|TRBV27
CASSRRTGNEQYF
TGTGCCAGCAGTCGGAGGACAGGGAACGAGCAGTACTTC
>NA|NA|TRBJ2-1|11|TRBV27
CASQRRGEQFF
TGTGCCAGCCAACGCAGGGGCGAGCAGTTCTTC
>NA|TRBD2|TRBJ2-1|15|TRBV5-3
CARRRSGEPYNEQFF
TGTGCCAGAAGACGTAGCGGGGAGCCTTACAATGAGCAGTTCTTC
>NA|NA|TRBJ2-6|15|TRBV4-1
CASSQVFPGANGLTF
TGCGCCAGCAGCCAAGTCTTTCCTGGGGCCAACGGCCTGACTTTC
>NA|NA|TRBJ2-1|15|TRBV29-1
CSVGGLAGMRGEQFF
TGCAGCGTTGGAGGCCTGGCGGGCATGCGCGGTGAGCAGTTCTTC
>NA|TRBD2|TRBJ2-3|16|TRBV7-6
CASSLGTSGGTDTQYF
TGTGCCAGCAGCTTGGGGACTAGCGGGGGCACAGATACGCAGTATTTT
>NA|NA|TRBJ2-3|14|TRBV5-6
CASSLDRYTDTQYF
TGTGCCAGCAGCTTAGACAGATACACAGATACGCAGTATTTT
>NA|NA|TRBJ2-2|15|TRBV11-1
CASSLALATTGELFF
TGTGCCAGCAGCTTAGCCTTAGCGACCACCGGGGAGCTGTTTTTT
>NA|NA|TRBJ1-1|14|TRBV6-5
CASSWRDFGTEAFF
TGTGCCAGCAGTTGGCGGGACTTCGGCACTGAAGCTTTCTTT